This TCR beta chain emerged from a study of PD-L1 blockade in urothelial cancer. Method: immunoSEQ multiplex PCR; TCRdb's copy keeps in-frame clones and lacks some. The sample carries 75,000 to 95,000 clones, 70% to 90% recorded once. The germline CDR1 and CDR2 sequences are SGHDT and YYEEEE. V shed 6 bases and J 0 bases; nucleotides not matched to a gene: 14. The CDR3 sequence is 17 residues long. Stated time point: pretreatment peripheral blood. The sample here was PBMCs, taken around atezolizumab (anti-PD-L1) treatment. The V call is TRBV5-6, the J call TRBJ1-1; the match to TRBD1 covers 7 bases. The receptor comes from a middle-aged man with urothelial cancer. The DNA of the CDR3 is TGTGCCAGCACCCCAGGGGGGCGGTCGCATTTGAACACTGAAGCTTTCTTT. Its protein product is CASTPGGRSHLNTEAFF. The complete variable domain, with remaining parts taken from reference TRBV5-6 and TRBJ1-1, reads DAGVTQSPTHLIKTRGQQVTLRCSPKSGHDTVSWYQQALGQGPQFIFQYYEEEERQRGNFPDRFSGHQFPNYSSELNVNALLLGDSALYLCASTPGGRSHLNTEAFFGQGTRLTVV.